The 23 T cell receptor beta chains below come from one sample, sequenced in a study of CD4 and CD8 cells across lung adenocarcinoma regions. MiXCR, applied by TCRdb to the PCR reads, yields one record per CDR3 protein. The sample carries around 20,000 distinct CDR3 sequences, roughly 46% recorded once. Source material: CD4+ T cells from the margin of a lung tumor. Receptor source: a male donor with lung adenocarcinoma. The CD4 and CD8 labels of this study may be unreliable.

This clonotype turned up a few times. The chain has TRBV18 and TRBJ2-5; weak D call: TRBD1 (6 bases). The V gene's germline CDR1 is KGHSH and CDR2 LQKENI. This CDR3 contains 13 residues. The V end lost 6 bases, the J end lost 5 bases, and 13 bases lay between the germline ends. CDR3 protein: CASSRQAPETQYF. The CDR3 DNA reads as TGTGCCAGCTCGCGACAGGCTCCGGAGACCCAGTACTTC.

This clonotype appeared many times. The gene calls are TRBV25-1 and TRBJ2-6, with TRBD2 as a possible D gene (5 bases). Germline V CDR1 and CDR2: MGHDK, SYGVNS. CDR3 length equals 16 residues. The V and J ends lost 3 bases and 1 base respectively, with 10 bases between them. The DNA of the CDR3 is TGTGCCAGCAGTGAGACTATGGGTTCTGGGGCCAACGTCCTGACTTTC. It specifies CASSETMGSGANVLTF.

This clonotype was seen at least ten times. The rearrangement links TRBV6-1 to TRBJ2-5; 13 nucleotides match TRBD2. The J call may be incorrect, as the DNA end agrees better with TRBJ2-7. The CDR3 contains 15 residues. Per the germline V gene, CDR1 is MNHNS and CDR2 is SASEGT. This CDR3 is CASRRTSGSGYEQYF. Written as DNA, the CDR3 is TGTGCCAGCAGGAGGACTAGCGGGAGTGGATACGAGCAGTACTTC.

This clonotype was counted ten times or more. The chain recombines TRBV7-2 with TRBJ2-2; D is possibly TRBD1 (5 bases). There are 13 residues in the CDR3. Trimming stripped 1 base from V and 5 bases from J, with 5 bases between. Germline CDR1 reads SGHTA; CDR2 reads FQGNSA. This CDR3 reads CASSLEGTGELFF. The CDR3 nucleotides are TGTGCCAGCAGCTTAGAGGGGACCGGGGAGCTGTTTTTT.

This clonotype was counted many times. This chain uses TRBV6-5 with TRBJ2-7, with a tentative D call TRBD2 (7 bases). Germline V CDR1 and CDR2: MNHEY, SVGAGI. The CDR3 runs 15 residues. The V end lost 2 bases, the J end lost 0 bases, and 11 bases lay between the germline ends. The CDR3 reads CASSYDRTSSYEQYF. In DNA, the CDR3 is TGTGCCAGCAGTTACGACAGGACTAGCTCCTACGAGCAGTACTTC.

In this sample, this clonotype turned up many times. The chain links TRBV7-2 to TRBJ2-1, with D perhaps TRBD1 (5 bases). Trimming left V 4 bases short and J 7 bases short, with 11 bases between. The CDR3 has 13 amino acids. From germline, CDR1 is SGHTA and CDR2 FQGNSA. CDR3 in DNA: TGTGCCAGCAGCTCCATCCAGGGTAATGAGCAGTTCTTC. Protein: CASSSIQGNEQFF. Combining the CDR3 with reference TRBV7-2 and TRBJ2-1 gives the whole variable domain GAGVSQSPSNKVTEKGKDVELRCDPISGHTALYWYRQSLGQGLEFLIYFQGNSAPDKSGLPSDRFSAERTGGSVSTLTIQRTQQEDSAVYLCASSSIQGNEQFFGPGTRLTVL.

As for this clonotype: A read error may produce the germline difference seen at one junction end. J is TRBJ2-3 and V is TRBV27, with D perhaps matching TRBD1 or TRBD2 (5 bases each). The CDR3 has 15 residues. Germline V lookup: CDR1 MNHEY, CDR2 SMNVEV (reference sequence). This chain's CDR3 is CARGTGFRDPDTQYF. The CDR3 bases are TGTGCCAGGGGGACGGGGTTTCGAGACCCAGATACGCAGTACTTT.

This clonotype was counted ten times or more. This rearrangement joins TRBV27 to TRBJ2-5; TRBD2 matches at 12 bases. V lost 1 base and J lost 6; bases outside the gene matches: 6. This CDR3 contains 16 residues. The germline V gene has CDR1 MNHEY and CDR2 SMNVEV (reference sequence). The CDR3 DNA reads TGTGCCAGCAGTTTATTGCTAGCGGGAGGGCCCAAGACCCAGTACTTC. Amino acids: CASSLLLAGGPKTQYF.

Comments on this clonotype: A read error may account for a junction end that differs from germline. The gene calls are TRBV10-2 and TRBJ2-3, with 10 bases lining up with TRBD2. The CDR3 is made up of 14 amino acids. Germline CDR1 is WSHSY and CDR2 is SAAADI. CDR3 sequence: CAGSGGADAETQYF. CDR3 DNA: TGCGCGGGGAGCGGGGGGGCTGACGCAGAGACCCAGTATTTC.

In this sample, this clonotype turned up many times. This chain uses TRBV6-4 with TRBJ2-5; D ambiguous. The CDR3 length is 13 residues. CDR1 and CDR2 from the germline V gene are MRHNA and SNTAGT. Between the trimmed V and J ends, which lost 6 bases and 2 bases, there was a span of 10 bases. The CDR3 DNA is TGTGCCAGCAGCAAGGACGCTCAAGAGACCCAGTACTTC. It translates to CASSKDAQETQYF.

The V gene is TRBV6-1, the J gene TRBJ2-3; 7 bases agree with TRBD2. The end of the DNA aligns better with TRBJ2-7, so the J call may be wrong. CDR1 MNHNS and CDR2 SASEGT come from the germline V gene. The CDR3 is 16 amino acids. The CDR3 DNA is TGTGCCAGCAGTGAACCGGCGGGAGTGGTGGGGGGTGAGCAGTACTTC. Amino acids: CASSEPAGVVGGEQYF.

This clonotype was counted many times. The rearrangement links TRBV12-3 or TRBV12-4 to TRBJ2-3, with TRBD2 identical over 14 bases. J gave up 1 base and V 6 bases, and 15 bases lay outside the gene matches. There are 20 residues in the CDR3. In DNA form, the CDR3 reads TGTGCCAGCAGCGCCGGGACTAGCGGGAGCCCCTACGTCCGCACAGATACGCAGTATTTT. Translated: CASSAGTSGSPYVRTDTQYF.

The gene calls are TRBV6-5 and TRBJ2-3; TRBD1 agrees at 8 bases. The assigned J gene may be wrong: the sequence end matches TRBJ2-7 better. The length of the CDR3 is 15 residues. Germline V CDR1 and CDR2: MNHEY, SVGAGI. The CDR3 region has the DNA TGTGCCAGCAGTTCGGGACAGGTCGCCAAAGATACGCAGTACTTC. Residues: CASSSGQVAKDTQYF.

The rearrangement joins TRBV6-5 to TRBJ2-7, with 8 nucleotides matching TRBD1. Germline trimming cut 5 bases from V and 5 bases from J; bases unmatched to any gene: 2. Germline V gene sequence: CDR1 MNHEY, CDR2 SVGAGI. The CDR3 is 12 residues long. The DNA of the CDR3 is TGTGCCAGCAGTCACAGGGGGGACGAGCAGTACTTC. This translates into CASSHRGDEQYF.

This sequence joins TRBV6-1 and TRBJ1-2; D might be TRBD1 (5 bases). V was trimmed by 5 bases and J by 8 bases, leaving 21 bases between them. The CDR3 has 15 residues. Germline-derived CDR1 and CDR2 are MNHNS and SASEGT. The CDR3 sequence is CASSQRPDGGEGYTF. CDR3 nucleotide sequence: TGTGCCAGCAGTCAACGTCCCGACGGGGGGGAGGGCTACACCTTC.

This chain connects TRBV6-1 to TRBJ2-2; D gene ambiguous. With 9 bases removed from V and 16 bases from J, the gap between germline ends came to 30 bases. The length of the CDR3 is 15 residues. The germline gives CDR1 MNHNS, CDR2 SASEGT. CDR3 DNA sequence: TGTGCCAGGAGACTCCAGGCTGGAATCACAGATACGCAGTTTTTT. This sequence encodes CARRLQAGITDTQFF.

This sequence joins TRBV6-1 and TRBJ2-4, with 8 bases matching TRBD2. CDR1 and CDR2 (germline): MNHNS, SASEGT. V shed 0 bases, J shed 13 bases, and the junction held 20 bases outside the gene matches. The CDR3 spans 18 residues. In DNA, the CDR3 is TGTGCCAGCAGTGAAGCGACGGGGGGGGGCCTTGACAAAGAGATCCAGTACTTC. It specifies CASSEATGGGLDKEIQYF.

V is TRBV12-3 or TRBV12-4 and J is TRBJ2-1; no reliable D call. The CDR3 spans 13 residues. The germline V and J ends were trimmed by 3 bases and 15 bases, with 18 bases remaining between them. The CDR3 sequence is CASSLWNLDELFF. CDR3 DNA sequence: TGTGCCAGCAGTTTGTGGAATTTGGACGAGTTGTTCTTC.

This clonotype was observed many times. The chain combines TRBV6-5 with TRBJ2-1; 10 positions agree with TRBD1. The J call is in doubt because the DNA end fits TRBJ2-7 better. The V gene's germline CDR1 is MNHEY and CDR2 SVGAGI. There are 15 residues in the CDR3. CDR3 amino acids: CASSSGGTGDHEQYF. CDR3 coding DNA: TGTGCCAGCAGTTCGGGGGGGACAGGGGACCACGAGCAGTACTTC.

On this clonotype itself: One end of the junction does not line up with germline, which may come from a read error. CDR3 DNA sequence: TGTGCCAGGGGTATCGGGGGCAGTGACCTAGATACCCAGTACTTT. It encodes CARGIGGSDLDTQYF. V gene TRBV6-1 combines with J gene TRBJ2-3; perhaps D is TRBD1 or TRBD2 (6 bases each). CDR1 MNHNS and CDR2 SASEGT come from the germline V gene. There are 15 residues in the CDR3.

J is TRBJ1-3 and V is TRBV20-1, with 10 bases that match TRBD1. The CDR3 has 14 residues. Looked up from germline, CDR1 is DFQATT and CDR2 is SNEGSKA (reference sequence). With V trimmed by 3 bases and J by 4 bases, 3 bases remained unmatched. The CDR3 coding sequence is TGCAGTGCTAGGGAGGACAGGGGGGGAAACACCATATATTTT. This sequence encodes CSAREDRGGNTIYF.

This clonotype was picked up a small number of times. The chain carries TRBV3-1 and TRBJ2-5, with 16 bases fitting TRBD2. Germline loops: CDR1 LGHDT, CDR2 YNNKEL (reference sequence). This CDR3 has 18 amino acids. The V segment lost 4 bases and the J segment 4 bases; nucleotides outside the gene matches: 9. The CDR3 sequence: CASSLGTSGRARGETQYF. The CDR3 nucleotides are TGTGCCAGCAGCCTCGGGACTAGCGGGAGGGCCCGGGGAGAGACCCAGTACTTC.

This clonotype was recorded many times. The CDR3 is CASSLTGVQNTIYF. The CDR3 coding sequence is TGTGCCAGCAGCTTGACAGGGGTTCAGAACACCATATATTTT. The chain has TRBV6-1 and TRBJ1-3, with 8 bases matching TRBD1. The V gene's germline CDR1 is MNHNS and CDR2 SASEGT. With 6 bases clipped from V and 7 bases from J, the junction kept 8 bases outside the gene matches. The CDR3 extends over 14 amino acids.